The rows below give T cell receptor beta chains drawn from one sample of a study of CD8+ T cells in alopecia areata. Clones were sequenced by immunoSEQ multiplex PCR, and TCRdb holds only the in-frame ones, with some missing. The table has some 200,000 clones, 40% to 55% seen once. Specimen: CD4+ T cells sorted from blood, collected at approximately week 39, from a patient treated with tofacitinib. Receptors originate from a human donor with alopecia areata. Each CDR3 is given with its conserved first and last residue. A D gene is named only where the DNA matches it firmly. The size field is filled for only some rows; it gives once, few, many or a size class.

j_gene: TRBJ2-7
v_gene: TRBV29-1
d_gene: NA
abundance: NA
CDR3nt: TGCAGCGTCTACCGGTCATCCCATTCGGGGGAGCAGTACTTC
CDR3aa: CSVYRSSHSGEQYF

j_gene: TRBJ2-7
v_gene: TRBV7-9
d_gene: NA
abundance: NA
CDR3nt: TGTGCCAGCAGCTTAGCGGCGGGACTTTCCTACGAGCAGTACTTC
CDR3aa: CASSLAAGLSYEQYF

j_gene: TRBJ1-2
v_gene: TRBV15
d_gene: TRBD1
abundance: NA
CDR3nt: TGTGCCACCAGAAGACCGGGACAGGGGGACTATGGCTACACCTTC
CDR3aa: CATRRPGQGDYGYTF

j_gene: TRBJ2-1
v_gene: TRBV5-6
d_gene: NA
abundance: NA
CDR3nt: TGTGCCAGCAGCTACCATGGGCTGCGCAATGAGCAGTTCTTC
CDR3aa: CASSYHGLRNEQFF

j_gene: TRBJ1-1
v_gene: TRBV19
d_gene: NA
abundance: NA
CDR3nt: TGTGCCAGTAGTATCGCACGGACTGAAGCTTTCTTT
CDR3aa: CASSIARTEAFF

j_gene: TRBJ1-1
v_gene: TRBV30
d_gene: NA
abundance: NA
CDR3nt: TGTGCCTGGAGGAGGCGGACTACGAACACTGAAGCTTTCTTT
CDR3aa: CAWRRRTTNTEAFF

j_gene: TRBJ2-1
v_gene: TRBV29-1
d_gene: TRBD2
abundance: NA
CDR3nt: TGCAGCGTTGAGCTCGGACTAGCGGGAGAAAAAGGCGCCTACAATGAGCAGTTCTTC
CDR3aa: CSVELGLAGEKGAYNEQFF

j_gene: TRBJ1-2
v_gene: TRBV6-5
d_gene: TRBD1
abundance: NA
CDR3nt: TGTGCCAGCAGGGGACAGGTTTACTATGGCTACACCTTC
CDR3aa: CASRGQVYYGYTF

j_gene: TRBJ2-7
v_gene: TRBV7-2
d_gene: TRBD2
abundance: few
CDR3nt: TGTGCCAGCAGCTTATCTAGCGGGGGAGAGCAGTACTTC
CDR3aa: CASSLSSGGEQYF

j_gene: TRBJ2-7
v_gene: TRBV7-2
d_gene: TRBD1
abundance: once
CDR3nt: TGTGCCAGCAGAGGGGGCGGGTCCTACGAGCAGTACTTC
CDR3aa: CASRGGGSYEQYF

j_gene: TRBJ1-1
v_gene: TRBV19
d_gene: NA
abundance: few
CDR3nt: TGTGCCAGTAAAGGGATGGATACTGAAGCTTTCTTT
CDR3aa: CASKGMDTEAFF

j_gene: TRBJ2-1
v_gene: TRBV6-6
d_gene: NA
abundance: many
CDR3nt: TGTGCCAGCAGCGACCCCAGGGTAGGCGTCTACAATGAGCAGTTCTTC
CDR3aa: CASSDPRVGVYNEQFF

j_gene: TRBJ2-2
v_gene: TRBV6-6
d_gene: NA
abundance: NA
CDR3nt: TGTGCCAGCAGTCTACCTCGGCTGAGCACCGGGGAGCTGTTTTTT
CDR3aa: CASSLPRLSTGELFF

j_gene: TRBJ2-3
v_gene: TRBV10-3
d_gene: TRBD2
abundance: NA
CDR3nt: TGTGCCATCGGCCCCCCCAGCGGGAGAACAGATACGCAGTATTTT
CDR3aa: CAIGPPSGRTDTQYF